A single sample gave rise to the 22 T cell receptor beta chains below, sequenced in a study. TCRdb re-derived calls from the 5' RACE reads in MiXCR, one entry per CDR3 protein. This table holds about 40,000 distinct CDR3 sequences, roughly 20% found once. Cells sorted as Tregs were CD4+, CD25+ and CD127-/low. Sequenced sample: Tregs sorted from a lymph node. These receptors originate from a female donor with breast cancer.

Worth noting for this clonotype: It may be a read error: a sequence one base away is much more abundant. The V call is TRBV7-9, the J call TRBJ2-7; the match to TRBD1 covers 7 bases. The CDR3 has 12 amino acids. CDR1 is SEHNR and CDR2 is FQNEAQ in the germline V gene (reference sequence). CDR3 loop: CASSSTGVERYF. The CDR3 region has the DNA TGTGCCAGCAGCTCCACAGGGGTCGAGCGGTACTTC.

This clonotype was observed many times. V and J are TRBV5-5 and TRBJ2-7, with TRBD1 matching over 7 bases. This CDR3 region has 15 residues. Per germline, CDR1 SGHKS and CDR2 YYEKEE (reference sequence). V was clipped by 6 bases and J by 0 bases; unmatched bases: 9. The CDR3 protein is CASMTGQYYSYEQYF. Written as DNA, the CDR3 is TGTGCCAGCATGACGGGACAGTACTACTCCTACGAGCAGTACTTC.

This sequence joins TRBV5-6 and TRBJ2-1; 7 positions agree with TRBD2. CDR1 and CDR2 (germline): SGHDT, YYEEEE. The CDR3 totals 17 residues. V lost 4 bases and J lost 9; bases outside the gene matches: 19. The chain's CDR3 is CASSHPREALISGEQFF. As DNA, the CDR3 is TGTGCCAGCAGCCATCCACGGGAGGCCCTAATTAGTGGTGAGCAGTTCTTC.

About this clonotype: Being one base from a much bigger clone, this may be a read error. The chain links TRBV24-1 to TRBJ2-1; 12 nucleotides match TRBD2. The CDR3 is 15 residues long. Germline CDR1 is KGHDR and CDR2 is SFDVKD. The CDR3 DNA sequence: TGTGCCTCCAGTGATCCTAGCGGGAGGGTTGGTGAGCAGTTCTTC. Translated: CASSDPSGRVGEQFF.

This clonotype was found many times. The rearrangement joins TRBV27 to TRBJ2-7; D call uncertain. Trimming shortened V by 2 bases and J by 4 bases, and 9 bases separated the two germline ends. This CDR3 is 13 amino acids long. Germline values: CDR1 MNHEY, CDR2 SMNVEV (reference sequence). The CDR3 loop is CASSLGRNYEQYF. The CDR3, as DNA: TGTGCCAGCAGTTTAGGGCGGAATTACGAGCAGTACTTC.

This sequence joins TRBV4-1 and TRBJ1-3; no firm D call. V lost 3 bases to trimming and J lost 0 bases, with 9 bases between them. CDR3 length: 15 residues. In germline, CDR1 is MGHRA, CDR2 YSYEKL. In DNA form, the CDR3 reads TGCGCCAGCAGCCAGACGCAGTACTCTGGAAACACCATATATTTT. Amino acid sequence: CASSQTQYSGNTIYF.

This clonotype was seen once. The conserved phenylalanine or tryptophan is not found at the CDR3 terminus, so this likely reflects a read error. The V and J genes are TRBV5-1 and TRBJ2-3; the D is unclear. The CDR3 totals 17 residues. In germline, CDR1 is SGHRS, CDR2 YFSETQ. V lost 4 bases and J 4 bases, leaving 22 bases between the germline ends. CDR3 sequence: CASSRLPTSRIPDTQYL. In nucleotides, the CDR3 is TGCGCCAGCAGCCGACTCCCAACTTCTAGAATCCCAGATACGCAGTATCTT.

Ten or more counts support this clonotype. This chain uses TRBV20-1 with TRBJ2-5, with D possibly being TRBD1 (5 bases). The CDR3 sequence is 12 residues long. CDR1 and CDR2 from the germline V gene are DFQATT and SNEGSKA (reference sequence). Between the trimmed V and J ends, which lost 6 bases and 2 bases, there was a span of 10 bases. Here the CDR3 reads CSATAGQETQYF. The CDR3 DNA reads as TGCAGTGCCACGGCAGGGCAAGAGACCCAGTACTTC.

This clonotype has ten or more counts. CDR3 sequence (DNA): TGCGCCAGCAACGCGGGCGGGATGGACAATGAGCAGTTCTTC. It codes for CASNAGGMDNEQFF. The chain is built from TRBV5-1 and TRBJ2-1; possibly TRBD2 for D (6 bases). Trimming stripped 6 bases from V and 5 bases from J, with 15 bases between. The CDR3 sequence is 14 residues long. Germline V gene sequence: CDR1 SGHRS, CDR2 YFSETQ.

This clonotype has a handful of counts. A junction end diverges from the germline sequence, so it may reflect a read error. The chain uses TRBV7-7 and TRBJ2-1, with a possible D match to TRBD1 (5 bases). CDR1 and CDR2 from the germline V gene are SSHAT and FNYEAQ (reference sequence). There are 17 residues in the CDR3. CDR3 coding DNA: TGTGCTAGCAGCTTAGGGGCAGCTGCGAGCTCCTACAATGAGCAGTTCTTC. Protein sequence: CASSLGAAASSYNEQFF.

This clonotype was observed many times. V is TRBV25-1 and J is TRBJ1-1, with D unresolved. V dropped 3 bases and J dropped 2 bases, with 4 bases sitting between them. From germline, CDR1 is MGHDK and CDR2 SYGVNS. The CDR3 has 12 residues. CDR3 amino acids: CASSEDNTEAFF. The CDR3 DNA sequence: TGTGCCAGCAGTGAGGATAACACTGAAGCTTTCTTT.

This clonotype was seen more than once but under ten times. The chain uses TRBV2 and TRBJ2-5, with D tentatively TRBD1 (6 bases). Between the trimmed V and J ends, which lost 3 bases and 4 bases, there was a span of 15 bases. The CDR3 spans 15 residues. Germline lookup yields CDR1 SNHLY and CDR2 FYNNEI. The CDR3 sequence: CASSEVLGQRETQYF. The CDR3 DNA follows: TGTGCCAGCAGTGAGGTTCTAGGACAGAGAGAGACCCAGTACTTC.

This chain uses TRBV5-5 with TRBJ2-5; D unclear. The CDR3 totals 14 residues. Germline CDR1 is SGHKS and CDR2 is YYEKEE (reference sequence). Trimming cost V 4 bases and J 0 bases, with 10 bases left between them. The CDR3 protein is CASSPQVNQETQYF. The CDR3 nucleotides are TGTGCCAGCAGCCCTCAGGTGAACCAAGAGACCCAGTACTTC.

This clonotype has more than one count but fewer than ten. CDR3 loop: CASEQGAGTGELFF. In nucleotides, the CDR3 is TGTGCCAGCGAACAGGGGGCAGGTACCGGGGAGCTGTTTTTT. The genes are TRBV28 and TRBJ2-2; 9 bases line up with TRBD1. V trimming: 8 bases; J trimming: 5 bases; junction bases outside the gene matches: 6. Germline CDR1 and CDR2: MDHEN and SYDVKM. This CDR3 has 14 residues.

About this clonotype itself: The junction does not match germline at one end; this may be a read error. DNA of the CDR3: TGCGCCAGCGGCTTGCACCCTAGCGGGGGCACAGATACGCAGTATTTT. Protein: CASGLHPSGGTDTQYF. The chain is built from TRBV5-1 and TRBJ2-3; 9 bases match TRBD2. The CDR3 runs 16 residues. Germline V lookup: CDR1 SGHRS, CDR2 YFSETQ.

This clonotype came up a few times. This rearrangement joins TRBV24-1 to TRBJ2-1, with 7 bases fitting TRBD1. This CDR3 has 18 residues. Germline CDR1 is KGHDR and CDR2 is SFDVKD. V shed 3 bases and J 0 bases; nucleotides not matched to a gene: 10. The CDR3 loop reads CATSDDYSGGFSYNEQFF. The CDR3 DNA reads as TGTGCCACCAGTGATGATTACTCAGGGGGATTCTCCTACAATGAGCAGTTCTTC.

This clonotype was seen only a few times. This chain uses TRBV20-1 with TRBJ1-5; D may be TRBD1 (5 bases). Between the trimmed V and J ends, which lost 1 base and 5 bases, there was a span of 15 bases. The germline V gene encodes CDR1 DFQATT and CDR2 SNEGSKA (reference sequence). This CDR3 has 15 residues. DNA of the CDR3: TGCAGTGCTAGAGGGGGGGTTGTCGGGGATCAGCCCCAGCATTTT. This sequence encodes CSARGGVVGDQPQHF.

Points on this clonotype: Sequence at one end of the junction differs from germline and may be a read error. This chain links TRBV9 with TRBJ2-2; possible D gene TRBD1, 6 bases. Germline values: CDR1 SGDLS, CDR2 YYNGEE. This CDR3 is built from 13 residues. The CDR3 bases are TGTGCCAGCAGCGGCAGGGGCACCGGGGAGCTGTCTTTT. This translates into CASSGRGTGELSF.

The rearrangement joins TRBV6-5 to TRBJ1-5; 7 nucleotides match TRBD1. The CDR3 runs to 15 residues. The V and J ends lost 4 bases and 2 bases, in that order; junction bases with no gene match: 5. The germline V gene encodes CDR1 MNHEY and CDR2 SVGAGI. The CDR3 nucleotides are TGTGCCAGCAGTTGGGGACAGAATTGCAATCAGCCCCAGCATTTT. This codes for CASSWGQNCNQPQHF.

On this clonotype: A junction end diverges from the germline sequence, so it may reflect a read error. The J gene is TRBJ2-1, the V gene TRBV20-1; D tentatively reads TRBD1 or TRBD2 (5 bases each). Germline-derived CDR1 and CDR2 are DFQATT and SNEGSKA (reference sequence). This CDR3 has 12 amino acids. Here the CDR3 DNA reads TGCAGTGCTCGAGGGGATTACAATGAGCAGTCCTTC. Translation gives CSARGDYNEQSF.

The chain links TRBV5-1 to TRBJ2-5, with 11 bases aligning to TRBD2. CDR3 length: 18 residues. The trim removed 6 bases at V and 4 bases at J, leaving 17 bases unmatched. Germline lookup yields CDR1 SGHRS and CDR2 YFSETQ. This chain's CDR3 is CASILGVTTSGRGETQYF. The CDR3, as DNA: TGCGCCAGCATCCTTGGGGTTACAACTAGCGGGAGAGGAGAGACCCAGTACTTC. Full variable domain (missing parts from reference TRBV5-1 and TRBJ2-5): KAGVTQTPRYLIKTRGQQVTLSCSPISGHRSVSWYQQTPGQGLQFLFEYFSETQRNKGNFPGRFSGRQFSNSRSEMNVSTLELGDSALYLCASILGVTTSGRGETQYFGPGTRLLVL.

The chain joins TRBV28 to TRBJ2-7, with D tentatively TRBD1 (5 bases). Germline-derived CDR1 and CDR2 are MDHEN and SYDVKM. Trimming took 5 bases from V and 1 from J, leaving 12 bases between them. The CDR3 runs to 14 residues. The CDR3 loop is CASSGRGGSYEQYF. The CDR3, as DNA: TGTGCCAGCAGTGGAAGGGGCGGTTCCTACGAGCAGTACTTC.